These T cell receptor beta chains were read from a single sample in a study of cytotoxic CD8 clonotypes in ibrutinib-treated CLL. Measured with immunoSEQ multiplex PCR; TCRdb has only the in-frame clones, and not every one. Among more than 200,000 clones listed, under 75% were seen once. The sample consisted of PBMCs, taken after 24 months of ibrutinib treatment. These receptors all come from a human donor with chronic lymphocytic leukemia. Each CDR3 is given with its conserved first and last residue. Each record gives: CDR3 protein, CDR3 DNA, V gene, clone size, D gene, J gene. The D gene is left open where the match is weak. Some rows have no size entry. The others give once, few or many, or a class for an expanded clone.

CDR3aa: CASRRGSSTDTQYF; CDR3nt: TGTGCCAGCAGACGGGGGTCTAGCACAGATACGCAGTATTTT; v_gene: TRBV5-4; abundance: .; d_gene: .; j_gene: TRBJ2-3
CDR3aa: CASSASIGATDTQYF; CDR3nt: TGTGCCAGCAGCGCTAGTATAGGCGCAACAGATACGCAGTATTTT; v_gene: TRBV7-9; abundance: .; d_gene: .; j_gene: TRBJ2-3
CDR3aa: CASSPPVRYEQYF; CDR3nt: TGTGCCAGCAGCCCGCCCGTCCGGTACGAGCAGTACTTC; v_gene: TRBV7-2; abundance: .; d_gene: .; j_gene: TRBJ2-7
CDR3aa: CSVEWRGQQETQYF; CDR3nt: TGCAGCGTTGAGTGGCGCGGGCAACAAGAGACCCAGTACTTC; v_gene: TRBV29-1; abundance: .; d_gene: .; j_gene: TRBJ2-5
CDR3aa: CASSDKRGWEGYNEQFF; CDR3nt: TGTGCCAGCAGCGACAAAAGGGGGTGGGAGGGCTACAATGAGCAGTTCTTC; v_gene: TRBV7-2; abundance: once; d_gene: .; j_gene: TRBJ2-1
CDR3aa: CASSLVDQPQHF; CDR3nt: TGTGCCAGCAGCCTCGTTGATCAGCCCCAGCATTTT; v_gene: TRBV27; abundance: .; d_gene: .; j_gene: TRBJ1-5
CDR3aa: CASSVDSGYEQYF; CDR3nt: TGTGCCAGCAGTGTTGATAGCGGCTACGAGCAGTACTTC; v_gene: TRBV2; abundance: .; d_gene: .; j_gene: TRBJ2-7
CDR3aa: CASSSRESEQFF; CDR3nt: TGTGCCAGCAGCTCTCGGGAGAGTGAGCAGTTCTTC; v_gene: TRBV7-6; abundance: .; d_gene: .; j_gene: TRBJ2-1
CDR3aa: CASSFGMNTEAFF; CDR3nt: TGTGCCAGCAGTTTCGGGATGAACACTGAAGCTTTCTTT; v_gene: TRBV6-5; abundance: .; d_gene: .; j_gene: TRBJ1-1
CDR3aa: CASSEQANLQETQYF; CDR3nt: TGTGCCAGCAGTGAGCAGGCGAACTTACAAGAGACCCAGTACTTC; v_gene: TRBV28; abundance: .; d_gene: .; j_gene: TRBJ2-5
CDR3aa: CASSSGTGTSYEQYF; CDR3nt: TGTGCCAGCAGCTCCGGGACAGGGACCTCCTACGAGCAGTACTTC; v_gene: TRBV5-4; abundance: .; d_gene: TRBD1; j_gene: TRBJ2-7
CDR3aa: CASSWGQGGDGEQFF; CDR3nt: TGTGCCAGCAGCTGGGGACAGGGAGGGGACGGTGAGCAGTTCTTC; v_gene: TRBV5-4; abundance: .; d_gene: TRBD1; j_gene: TRBJ2-1
CDR3aa: CASSQDLLGEQYF; CDR3nt: TGTGCCAGCAGCCAAGATCTTTTGGGGGAGCAGTACTTC; v_gene: TRBV14; abundance: .; d_gene: .; j_gene: TRBJ2-7
CDR3aa: CASSLGGGRSGELFF; CDR3nt: TGTGCCAGCAGTTTAGGGGGCGGGAGGTCCGGGGAGCTGTTTTTT; v_gene: TRBV28; abundance: .; d_gene: TRBD2; j_gene: TRBJ2-2